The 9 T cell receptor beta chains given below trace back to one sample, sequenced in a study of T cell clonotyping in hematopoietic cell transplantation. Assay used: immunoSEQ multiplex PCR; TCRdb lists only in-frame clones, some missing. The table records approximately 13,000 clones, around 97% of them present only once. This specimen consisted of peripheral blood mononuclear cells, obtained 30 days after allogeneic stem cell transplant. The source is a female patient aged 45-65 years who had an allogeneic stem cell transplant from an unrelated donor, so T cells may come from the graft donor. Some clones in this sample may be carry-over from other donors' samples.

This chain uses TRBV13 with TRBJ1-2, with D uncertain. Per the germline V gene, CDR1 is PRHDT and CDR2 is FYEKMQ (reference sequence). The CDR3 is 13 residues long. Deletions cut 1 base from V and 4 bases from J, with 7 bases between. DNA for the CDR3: TGTGCCAGCAGCTTAGACGGATCCTATGGCTACACCTTC. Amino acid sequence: CASSLDGSYGYTF. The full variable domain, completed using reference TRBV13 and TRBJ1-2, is AAGVIQSPRHLIKEKRETATLKCYPIPRHDTVYWYQQGPGQDPQFLISFYEKMQSDKGSIPDRFSAQQFSDYHSELNMSSLELGDSALYFCASSLDGSYGYTFGSGTRLTVV.

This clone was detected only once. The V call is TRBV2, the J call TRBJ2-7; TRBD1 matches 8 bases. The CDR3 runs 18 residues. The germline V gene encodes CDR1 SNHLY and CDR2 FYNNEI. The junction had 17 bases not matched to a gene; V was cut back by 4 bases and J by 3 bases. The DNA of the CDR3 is TGTGCCAGCAGTGTCCGCGGACAGGGATGGCGGGGCCTCTACGAGCAGTACTTC. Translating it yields CASSVRGQGWRGLYEQYF.

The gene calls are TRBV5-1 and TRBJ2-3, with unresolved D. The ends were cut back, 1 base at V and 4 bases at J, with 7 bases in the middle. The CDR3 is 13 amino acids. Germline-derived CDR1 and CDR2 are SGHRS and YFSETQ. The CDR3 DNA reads TGCGCCAGCAGCTTGACCCTGGCAGATACGCAGTATTTT. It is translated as CASSLTLADTQYF.

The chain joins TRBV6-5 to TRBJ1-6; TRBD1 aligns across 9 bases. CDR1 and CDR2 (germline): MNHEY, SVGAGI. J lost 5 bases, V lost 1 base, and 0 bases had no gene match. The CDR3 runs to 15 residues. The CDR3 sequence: CASSYWTGDNSPLHF. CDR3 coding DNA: TGTGCCAGCAGTTACTGGACAGGGGATAATTCACCCCTCCACTTT.

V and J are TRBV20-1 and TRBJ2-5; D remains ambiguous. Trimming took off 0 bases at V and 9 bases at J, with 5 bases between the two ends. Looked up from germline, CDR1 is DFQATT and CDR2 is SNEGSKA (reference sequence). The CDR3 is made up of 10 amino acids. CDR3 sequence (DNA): TGCAGTGCTAGAGATCGGGCCCAGTACTTC. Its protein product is CSARDRAQYF.

DNA for the CDR3: TGTGCCAGCAGCTTCGGGTTTTGGCTTAACACTGAAGCTTTCTTT. Amino acid sequence: CASSFGFWLNTEAFF. J is TRBJ1-1 and V is TRBV5-6, with D uncertain. Between the trimmed V and J ends, which lost 2 bases and 2 bases, there was a span of 13 bases. The CDR3 consists of 15 residues. Germline V gene data show CDR1 as SGHDT and CDR2 as YYEEEE.

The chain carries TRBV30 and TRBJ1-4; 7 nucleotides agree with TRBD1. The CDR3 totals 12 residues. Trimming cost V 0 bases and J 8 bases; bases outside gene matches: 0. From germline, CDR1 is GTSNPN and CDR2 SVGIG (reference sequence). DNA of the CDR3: TGTGCCTGGAGTGTACAGGGGGAAAAACTGTTTTTT. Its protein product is CAWSVQGEKLFF.

The CDR3 region is CASSPGLASYEQYF. The CDR3 coding sequence is TGTGCCAGCAGCCCAGGACTAGCCTCCTACGAGCAGTACTTC. V gene TRBV9 combines with J gene TRBJ2-7; 8 bases are a match to TRBD2. Germline trimming cut 4 bases from V and 0 bases from J; bases unmatched to any gene: 3. The CDR3 length is 14 residues. Germline-derived CDR1 and CDR2 are SGDLS and YYNGEE.

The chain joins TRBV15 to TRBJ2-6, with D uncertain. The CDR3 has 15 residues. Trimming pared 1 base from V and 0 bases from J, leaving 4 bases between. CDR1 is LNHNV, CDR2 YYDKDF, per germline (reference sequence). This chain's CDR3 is CATSRGTSGANVLTF. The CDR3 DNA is TGTGCCACCAGCAGAGGAACCTCTGGGGCCAACGTCCTGACTTTC.